This T cell receptor (beta chain) was captured by sequencing in a study of T cell responses to AZD1222 COVID-19 vaccine. The data were produced by immunoSEQ multiplex PCR, yet TCRdb's version contains in-frame clones alone and is incomplete. The table includes around 59,000 clones, 85% to 90% detected once. Germline values: CDR1 KGHSH, CDR2 LQKENI. The CDR3 spans 13 residues. V shed 6 bases and J shed 7 bases, with 12 bases lying between them. Findings of the study overall: The study identified only five to seven AZD1222 recipients as seropositive at baseline. It should be noted that donors were predominantly white British and more often female, and clonal diversity was possibly underestimated.

For this clone: Its target is unknown.

The V gene is TRBV18, the J gene TRBJ2-2; no firm D call. This TCR was recovered from an adult who received the AZD1222 COVID-19 vaccine. The specimen comprised peripheral blood, sampled 28 days after the second AZD1222 dose. The CDR3 DNA sequence: TGTGCCAGCTCCCAAGGGCTCGGCGGGGAGCTGTTTTTT. This translates into CASSQGLGGELFF. Together with reference TRBV18 and TRBJ2-2, the CDR3 gives the full variable domain: NAGVMQNPRHLVRRRGQEARLRCSPMKGHSHVYWYRQLPEEGLKFMVYLQKENIIDESGMPKERFSAEFPKEGPSILRIQQVVRGDSAAYFCASSQGLGGELFFGEGSRLTVL.